This T cell receptor beta chain was sequenced during a study of OX40 agonist ivuxolimab in advanced cancers. The wider study: Patients with hepatocellular carcinoma, melanoma, renal cell or head and neck cancer made up the dose-escalation patients. Study outcomes and limitations: Clonal expansion was seen in CD4+ and CD8+ blood T cells by week 6 at 0.1 to 3.0 mg/kg. The study found among the lowest clonal expansion in partial responders at 0.1-3.0 mg/kg.

The CDR3 contains 16 residues. V shed 5 bases and J 7 bases; nucleotides not matched to a gene: 12. CDR1 is SGHVS and CDR2 is FNYEAQ in the germline V gene. A remark on this clone: Antigen specificity is unknown.

Measured with immunoSEQ multiplex PCR; TCRdb has only the in-frame clones, and not every one. The sample has fewer than 50,000 clones; around 87% are singletons. The sequence was collected from an adult with an advanced solid tumor such as melanoma, head and neck, liver or kidney cancer. Sequencing used CD4+ or CD8+ T cells sorted from blood, obtained in a trial of the OX40 agonist ivuxolimab. This sequence joins TRBV7-6 and TRBJ2-7, with 12 bases matching TRBD1. The CDR3 nucleotides read TGTGCCAGCAGCCTAGGGGAGGGACAGGGGGCCTTTGAGCAGTACTTC. Encoded protein: CASSLGEGQGAFEQYF. Variable domain in full (rest from reference TRBV7-6 and TRBJ2-7): GAGVSQSPRYKVTKRGQDVALRCDPISGHVSLYWYRQALGQGPEFLTYFNYEAQQDKSGLPNDRFSAERPEGSISTLTIQRTEQRDSAMYRCASSLGEGQGAFEQYFGPGTRLTVT.